What follows are 5 T cell receptor beta chains derived from one specimen sequenced in a study of neurological immune-mediated disorders. A single record per CDR3 protein comes from TCRdb applying MiXCR to the 5' RACE reads. The table has roughly 50,000 distinct CDR3 sequences, 12% seen once. Sample time point: longitudinal time-point 3. Sequenced material: PBMCs. The receptors were gathered from a male donor with HTLV-1-associated myelopathy (HAM/TSP).

This chain uses TRBV20-1 with TRBJ1-5; no clear D. Germline values: CDR1 DFQATT, CDR2 SNEGSKA (reference sequence). V was trimmed by 4 bases and J by 6 bases, leaving 16 bases between them. This CDR3 is built from 14 residues. CDR3 loop: CSATGQWSGQPQHF. CDR3 DNA sequence: TGCAGTGCTACCGGGCAGTGGTCTGGTCAGCCCCAGCATTTT.

In this sample, this clonotype turned up many times. This chain links TRBV5-1 with TRBJ2-2; 9 positions agree with TRBD1. Trimming cost V 1 base and J 6 bases; bases outside gene matches: 4. This CDR3 spans 15 amino acids. Germline V CDR1 and CDR2: SGHRS, YFSETQ. This CDR3 is CASSLRQGVAGELFF. CDR3 DNA sequence: TGCGCCAGCAGCTTGAGACAGGGGGTTGCCGGGGAGCTGTTTTTT.

At least ten counts were recorded for this clonotype. The chain combines TRBV4-3 with TRBJ2-1; D is unresolved. V gave up 0 bases and J gave up 10 bases, with 10 bases separating them. This CDR3 region has 13 residues. Germline values: CDR1 LGHNA, CDR2 YSLEER. CDR3 sequence reads: CASSQDPGREQFF. The CDR3 nucleotides are TGCGCCAGCAGCCAAGATCCTGGCAGGGAGCAGTTCTTC.

This clonotype was observed many times. This chain's CDR3 is CASSEELWLEQFF. In DNA form, the CDR3 reads TGTGCCAGCAGTGAAGAATTATGGCTAGAGCAGTTCTTC. This sequence joins TRBV2 and TRBJ2-1; D not resolved. V gave up 1 base and J gave up 10 bases, with 11 bases separating them. Germline-derived CDR1 and CDR2 are SNHLY and FYNNEI. The CDR3 loop spans 13 amino acids. Drawing the rest from reference TRBV2 and TRBJ2-1, the complete variable domain is EPEVTQTPSHQVTQMGQEVILRCVPISNHLYFYWYRQILGQKVEFLVSFYNNEISEKSEIFDDQFSVERPDGSNFTLKIRSTKLEDSAMYFCASSEELWLEQFFGPGTRLTVL.

The J gene is TRBJ1-1, the V gene TRBV18; weak D call: TRBD1 (5 bases). V was pared by 8 bases and J by 2 bases, with 12 bases between. Germline CDR1 KGHSH, CDR2 LQKENI. The CDR3 runs to 13 residues. The CDR3, as DNA: TGTGCCAGCAAATGGCAGGGCAACACTGAAGCTTTCTTT. This encodes CASKWQGNTEAFF.